What follows are 29 T cell receptor beta chains derived from one specimen sequenced in a study of Tregs in tolerant kidney transplant recipients. Repertoires were generated with immunoSEQ multiplex PCR, while TCRdb's copy carries only in-frame clones and drops some. The sample shows 15,000 to 17,000 clones, around 94% of them seen only once. The source material was CD8+ T cells from blood. The receptor source for this set is a human donor in good health.

The chain uses TRBV19 and TRBJ1-2; possible D gene TRBD1, 6 bases. Germline CDR1 reads LNHDA; CDR2 reads SQIVND (reference sequence). CDR3 length equals 18 residues. The V end was cut by 3 bases, the J end by 0 bases, with 20 bases between. The CDR3, as DNA: TGTGCCAGTAGTATGGATCGTTTGGGAGGGGGAGCTAACTATGGCTACACCTTC. Translation gives CASSMDRLGGGANYGYTF. Looking up the rest from reference TRBV19 and TRBJ1-2 gives the full variable domain: DGGITQSPKYLFRKEGQNVTLSCEQNLNHDAMYWYRQDPGQGLRLIYYSQIVNDFQKGDIAEGYSVSREKKESFPLTVTSAQKNPTAFYLCASSMDRLGGGANYGYTFGSGTRLTVV.

J is TRBJ2-3 and V is TRBV9; the match to TRBD2 covers 10 bases. The CDR3 contains 16 residues. The germline CDR1 and CDR2 sequences are SGDLS and YYNGEE. Trimming removed 4 bases from V and 1 base from J; junction bases left unmatched: 6. CDR3 amino acids: CASSTRLAGGTDTQYF. Here the CDR3 DNA reads TGTGCCAGCAGCACCCGCCTAGCGGGGGGCACAGATACGCAGTATTTT.

The chain joins TRBV27 to TRBJ2-3; 10 positions match TRBD2. The germline CDR1 and CDR2 sequences are MNHEY and SMNVEV (reference sequence). Unmatched junction bases numbered 9, after V lost 6 bases and J lost 0 bases. This CDR3 is built from 17 residues. The CDR3 nucleotides are TGTGCCAGCAGCCACAAGACTAGCGGGCTCAGCACAGATACGCAGTATTTT. Its translation is CASSHKTSGLSTDTQYF.

Of note for this clone: The germline gene is not matched at one end of the junction; a read error may be the cause. The J gene is TRBJ2-1, the V gene TRBV27; 8 bases are a match to TRBD1. The length of the CDR3 is 16 residues. CDR1 and CDR2 (germline): MNHEY, SMNVEV (reference sequence). CDR3 in DNA: TGTGCCACCAGTCCCCACGGGGGACAGGTAAACAATGAGCAGTTCTTC. Amino acids: CATSPHGGQVNNEQFF.

The chain links TRBV6-6 to TRBJ2-3, with D unclear. Germline CDR1 is MNHNY and CDR2 is SVGAGI (reference sequence). The CDR3 is 10 residues long. Trimming pared 9 bases from V and 6 bases from J, leaving 7 bases between. The CDR3 region has the DNA TGTGCCAGTTACCGGGATACGCAGTATTTT. It specifies CASYRDTQYF.

The chain carries TRBV9 and TRBJ2-3; TRBD1 aligns across 8 bases. CDR3 length: 18 residues. V was clipped by 1 base and J by 1 base; unmatched bases: 11. Germline CDR1 is SGDLS and CDR2 is YYNGEE. The CDR3 loop is CASSVSGQGVYGTDTQYF. Written as DNA, the CDR3 is TGTGCCAGCAGCGTAAGCGGACAGGGTGTCTATGGCACAGATACGCAGTATTTT.

Only a few counts were recorded for this clone. This chain links TRBV5-1 with TRBJ2-2; the match to TRBD1 covers 10 bases. The CDR3 is 14 residues long. Germline CDR1 reads SGHRS; CDR2 reads YFSETQ. Trimming took 3 bases from V and 7 from J; bases not matched to a gene: 3. The CDR3 DNA reads as TGCGCCAGCAGCTGGACAGGGGGAGGCGGGGAGCTGTTTTTT. Protein: CASSWTGGGGELFF. The complete variable domain, with remaining parts taken from reference TRBV5-1 and TRBJ2-2, reads KAGVTQTPRYLIKTRGQQVTLSCSPISGHRSVSWYQQTPGQGLQFLFEYFSETQRNKGNFPGRFSGRQFSNSRSEMNVSTLELGDSALYLCASSWTGGGGELFFGEGSRLTVL.

The CDR3 loop reads CASIETSVASDTQYF. For the CDR3, the DNA is TGTGCCAGCATTGAGACTAGCGTTGCCTCGGATACGCAGTATTTT. The chain links TRBV2 to TRBJ2-3; 8 nucleotides agree with TRBD2. This CDR3 contains 15 residues. Germline loops: CDR1 SNHLY, CDR2 FYNNEI. V lost 7 bases and J lost 6; bases outside the gene matches: 12. Full variable domain (remainder filled in from reference TRBV2 and TRBJ2-3): EPEVTQTPSHQVTQMGQEVILRCVPISNHLYFYWYRQILGQKVEFLVSFYNNEISEKSEIFDDQFSVERPDGSNFTLKIRSTKLEDSAMYFCASIETSVASDTQYFGPGTRLTVL.

The rearrangement links TRBV13 to TRBJ1-5; the D gene is possibly TRBD1 (6 bases). The CDR3 runs to 15 residues. Per germline, CDR1 PRHDT and CDR2 FYEKMQ (reference sequence). V was cut by 1 base and J by 2 bases, with 9 bases left in between. CDR3 sequence (DNA): TGTGCCAGCAGCTTAGCAGGGGATGGCAATCAGCCCCAGCATTTT. This codes for CASSLAGDGNQPQHF.

The rearrangement uses TRBV5-1 and TRBJ1-6, with a possible D match to TRBD1 (6 bases). Germline loops: CDR1 SGHRS, CDR2 YFSETQ. Trimming cost V 4 bases and J 9 bases, with 14 bases left between them. The CDR3 contains 14 residues. CDR3 residues: CASSPDSISSPLHF. The DNA of the CDR3 is TGCGCCAGCAGCCCGGACAGTATAAGTTCACCCCTCCACTTT.

This clone came up a few times. This chain joins TRBV15 and TRBJ1-6; D unclear. Germline assignment: CDR1 LNHNV and CDR2 YYDKDF (reference sequence). This CDR3 region has 11 residues. V lost 7 bases, J lost 9 bases, and 7 bases lay in between. The CDR3 coding sequence is TGTGCCACCACCCAGGCTTCACCCCTCCACTTT. This gives the protein CATTQASPLHF.

This chain uses TRBV9 with TRBJ2-5; weak D call: TRBD2 (6 bases). The CDR3 sequence is 16 residues long. V lost 0 bases and J 5 bases, leaving 17 bases between the germline ends. CDR1 and CDR2 from the germline V gene are SGDLS and YYNGEE. CDR3 amino acids: CASSVEPQGLRETQYF. CDR3 DNA: TGTGCCAGCAGCGTAGAGCCGCAGGGACTGAGGGAGACCCAGTACTTC.

This chain connects TRBV7-2 to TRBJ2-3; tentative D call: TRBD2 (6 bases). The CDR3 sequence is 16 residues long. Trimming pared 5 bases from V and 1 base from J, leaving 16 bases between. Germline V lookup: CDR1 SGHTA, CDR2 FQGNSA. CDR3 sequence reads: CASSIPGLPGTDTQYF. The CDR3 DNA reads TGTGCCAGCAGCATTCCGGGACTCCCTGGCACAGATACGCAGTATTTT.

The chain couples TRBV2 to TRBJ2-1; 9 nucleotides line up with TRBD2. Per the germline V gene, CDR1 is SNHLY and CDR2 is FYNNEI. This CDR3 spans 14 amino acids. Trimming at V came to 5 bases and at J to 7 bases, leaving 6 bases not matched to a gene. CDR3 in DNA: TGTGCCAGCAGTATAGCGGGAGTATCGAATGAGCAGTTCTTC. It yields the protein CASSIAGVSNEQFF. Based on the CDR3 plus reference TRBV2 and TRBJ2-1, the full variable domain is EPEVTQTPSHQVTQMGQEVILRCVPISNHLYFYWYRQILGQKVEFLVSFYNNEISEKSEIFDDQFSVERPDGSNFTLKIRSTKLEDSAMYFCASSIAGVSNEQFFGPGTRLTVL.

The genes are TRBV5-6 and TRBJ2-3; the match to TRBD2 covers 7 bases. Germline trimming cut 9 bases from V and 6 bases from J; bases unmatched to any gene: 4. The CDR3 covers 11 residues. The germline CDR1 and CDR2 sequences are SGHDT and YYEEEE. As DNA, the CDR3 is TGTGCCACCCAGCGGGGTGATACGCAGTATTTT. It is translated as CATQRGDTQYF.

The V and J genes are TRBV4-3 and TRBJ1-2; unclear D gene. The CDR3 extends over 15 amino acids. The germline V and J ends were trimmed by 3 bases and 2 bases, with 13 bases remaining between them. CDR1 is LGHNA and CDR2 is YSLEER in the germline V gene. CDR3 coding DNA: TGCGCCAGCAGCCATACAATAAGTTTGAACTATGGCTACACCTTC. This encodes CASSHTISLNYGYTF.

The gene calls are TRBV9 and TRBJ2-5; the match to TRBD1 covers 7 bases. J gave up 4 bases and V 3 bases, and 3 bases lay outside the gene matches. Germline CDR1 reads SGDLS; CDR2 reads YYNGEE. CDR3 size: 13 residues. The CDR3: CASSGQGRETQYF. The CDR3 DNA reads as TGTGCCAGCAGCGGACAGGGTCGAGAGACCCAGTACTTC.

V usage is TRBV7-3 and J usage is TRBJ1-1, with D unclear. Germline lookup yields CDR1 SGHTA and CDR2 FQGTGA. Deletions cut 1 base from V and 0 bases from J, with 3 bases between. This CDR3 contains 13 residues. For the CDR3, the DNA is TGTGCCAGCAGCTTAAGGATGAACACTGAAGCTTTCTTT. Amino acid sequence: CASSLRMNTEAFF.

This clone was counted a single time. V gene TRBV7-6 combines with J gene TRBJ1-3, with a tentative D call TRBD1 (5 bases). The V gene's germline CDR1 is SGHVS and CDR2 FNYEAQ. V lost 1 base and J 6 bases, leaving 7 bases between the germline ends. The CDR3 has 13 amino acids. CDR3 sequence reads: CASSLGTLNTIYF. CDR3 coding DNA: TGTGCCAGCAGCTTAGGGACACTAAACACCATATATTTT. Supplemented by reference TRBV7-6 and TRBJ1-3, the full variable domain reads GAGVSQSPRYKVTKRGQDVALRCDPISGHVSLYWYRQALGQGPEFLTYFNYEAQQDKSGLPNDRFSAERPEGSISTLTIQRTEQRDSAMYRCASSLGTLNTIYFGEGSWLTVV.

The chain employs TRBV29-1 and TRBJ1-2; perhaps TRBD1 as D (5 bases). In germline, CDR1 is SQVTM, CDR2 ANQGSEA. V dropped 4 bases and J dropped 4 bases, with 10 bases sitting between them. The CDR3 has 12 residues. The CDR3 DNA sequence: TGCAGCGTTGGGCAGGGCATCTATGGCTACACCTTC. Amino acids: CSVGQGIYGYTF.

The chain couples TRBV5-6 to TRBJ2-3, with D perhaps given as TRBD1 or TRBD2 (6 bases each). The CDR3 is made up of 14 amino acids. CDR1 and CDR2 (germline): SGHDT, YYEEEE. The V and J ends lost 0 bases and 7 bases respectively, with 12 bases between them. Written as DNA, the CDR3 is TGTGCCAGCAGCTTGGCCGGGGGCGACTATACGCAGTATTTT. Translation gives CASSLAGGDYTQYF.

This chain joins TRBV7-9 and TRBJ2-7; the D is unclear. Germline CDR1 SEHNR, CDR2 FQNEAQ (reference sequence). The CDR3 totals 11 residues. V shed 1 base and J shed 5 bases, with 3 bases lying between them. DNA of the CDR3: TGTGCCAGCAGCTTAGAGGACGAGCAGTACTTC. Its translation is CASSLEDEQYF.

The chain carries TRBV27 and TRBJ1-2; D unresolved. The germline V gene has CDR1 MNHEY and CDR2 SMNVEV (reference sequence). The CDR3 is made up of 13 amino acids. V shed 9 bases and J shed 5 bases, with 16 bases lying between them. In DNA, the CDR3 is TGTGCCAGGTCGTGGGGTTTCGGTTATGGCTACACCTTC. Protein product: CARSWGFGYGYTF.

This chain connects TRBV4-3 to TRBJ2-3; D not certain. CDR1 LGHNA and CDR2 YSLEER come from the germline V gene. The CDR3 spans 12 residues. Trimming stripped 0 bases from V and 7 bases from J, with 5 bases between. CDR3 nucleotides: TGCGCCAGCAGCCAAGATTGGAATACGCAGTATTTT. The encoded protein is CASSQDWNTQYF.

The chain links TRBV11-1 to TRBJ1-2; D unclear. The germline V gene has CDR1 SGHAT and CDR2 FQDESV (reference sequence). V shed 5 bases and J shed 4 bases, with 23 bases lying between them. This CDR3 contains 17 residues. The CDR3 is CASSPPSGAGGRYGYTF. CDR3 nucleotide sequence: TGTGCCAGCAGCCCTCCCTCGGGAGCGGGTGGACGCTATGGCTACACCTTC.

The rearrangement joins TRBV4-1 to TRBJ2-7; D gene unclear. This CDR3 is built from 15 residues. CDR1 MGHRA and CDR2 YSYEKL come from the germline V gene. With 4 bases removed from V and 4 bases from J, the gap between germline ends came to 17 bases. The CDR3: CASSPSGLLSYEQYF. The CDR3 DNA follows: TGCGCCAGCAGCCCCTCGGGTCTCCTATCTTACGAGCAGTACTTC.

The chain joins TRBV6-5 to TRBJ1-2; no clear D. In germline, CDR1 is MNHEY, CDR2 SVGAGI. The CDR3 is 15 amino acids. Trimming took 0 bases from V and 5 from J, leaving 13 bases between them. The CDR3 DNA is TGTGCCAGCAGTTACTCGGTCCCTCTGGCATATGGCTACACCTTC. It translates to CASSYSVPLAYGYTF.

This chain connects TRBV14 to TRBJ2-7; tentative D call: TRBD2 (6 bases). CDR3 length: 14 residues. V lost 0 bases to trimming and J lost 4 bases, with 10 bases between them. Germline V lookup: CDR1 SGHDN, CDR2 FVKESK. CDR3: CASSQDGGIYEQYF. In DNA, the CDR3 is TGTGCCAGCAGCCAAGATGGGGGGATATACGAGCAGTACTTC. Full variable domain (missing parts from reference TRBV14 and TRBJ2-7): EAGVTQFPSHSVIEKGQTVTLRCDPISGHDNLYWYRRVMGKEIKFLLHFVKESKQDESGMPNNRFLAERTGGTYSTLKVQPAELEDSGVYFCASSQDGGIYEQYFGPGTRLTVT.

The gene calls are TRBV2 and TRBJ2-7; 11 bases are a match to TRBD2. V lost 8 bases to trimming and J lost 5 bases; unmatched junction nucleotides: 8. The CDR3 sequence is 14 residues long. Germline CDR1 and CDR2: SNHLY and FYNNEI. CDR3 DNA: TGTGCCAGCGCCCTAGCGGGGGGCCGAGACGAGCAGTACTTC. Amino acids: CASALAGGRDEQYF.